The 27 T cell receptor beta chains below were found in one sample sequenced in a study of cytomegalovirus exposure and HLA in healthy donors. 60 Vbeta and 13 Jbeta primers were used in PCR. Produced via immunoSEQ multiplex PCR; TCRdb's table is partial and in-frame only. The data contain approximately 100,000 clones, approximately 71% of them seen just once; the ten biggest clones take up 2% to 3%. Sequencing was carried out using PBMCs. These receptors all stem from a man aged 35-49 years in good health and CMV-seronegative.

This clone was seen once. V is TRBV5-1 and J is TRBJ1-3; the D is unclear. The CDR3 length is 15 residues. Germline-derived CDR1 and CDR2 are SGHRS and YFSETQ. Trimming removed 0 bases from V and 2 bases from J, with 9 bases in between. Here the CDR3 reads CASSLVLEPGNTIYF. The CDR3 DNA reads as TGCGCCAGCAGCTTGGTACTCGAACCTGGAAACACCATATATTTT.

In its sample, this clone was seen a few times. The rearrangement joins TRBV5-1 to TRBJ1-2; possible D gene TRBD1, 5 bases. Trimming pared 1 base from V and 8 bases from J, leaving 9 bases between. There are 12 residues in the CDR3. Germline V gives CDR1 SGHRS, CDR2 YFSETQ. The CDR3 loop is CASSLQGRGYTF. The CDR3 nucleotides read TGCGCCAGCAGCTTGCAGGGAAGGGGCTACACCTTC.

The rearrangement links TRBV19 to TRBJ2-2, with 9 nucleotides matching TRBD2. The germline CDR1 and CDR2 sequences are LNHDA and SQIVND (reference sequence). With 3 bases clipped from V and 2 bases from J, the junction kept 4 bases outside the gene matches. The CDR3 is 16 residues long. CDR3 nucleotide sequence: TGTGCCAGTAGTATTAGACTAGCGGTCAACACCGGGGAGCTGTTTTTT. The encoded protein is CASSIRLAVNTGELFF.

This clone was picked up a small number of times. The gene calls are TRBV5-1 and TRBJ2-7, with D possibly TRBD2 on 5 matching bases. V was shortened by 0 bases and J by 4 bases, with 14 bases between the two germline ends. Germline V gene lookup returns CDR1 SGHRS and CDR2 YFSETQ. This CDR3 comprises 15 residues. The CDR3 DNA follows: TGCGCCAGCAGCTTGGAAGGCCGAGGGCAATACGAGCAGTACTTC. Translated: CASSLEGRGQYEQYF.

The genes are TRBV7-2 and TRBJ2-2; no clear D. Trimming took off 1 base at V and 6 bases at J, with 6 bases between the two ends. Germline CDR1 SGHTA, CDR2 FQGNSA. The CDR3 extends over 13 amino acids. DNA of the CDR3: TGTGCCAGCAGCTTAGACGGTGCCGGGGAGCTGTTTTTT. Amino acid sequence: CASSLDGAGELFF.

V usage is TRBV10-2 and J usage is TRBJ2-7; 10 nucleotides align to TRBD2. Germline-derived CDR1 and CDR2 are WSHSY and SAAADI. Unmatched junction bases numbered 7, after V lost 0 bases and J lost 2 bases. The length of the CDR3 is 17 residues. CDR3 nucleotides: TGCGCCAGCAGTGAGTCATTTCACAGCGGGGGGGCCTACGAGCAGTACTTC. Translation gives CASSESFHSGGAYEQYF.

The chain joins TRBV5-4 to TRBJ1-5; D may be TRBD1 (6 bases). The CDR3 extends over 15 amino acids. Germline-derived CDR1 and CDR2 are SGHNT and YYREEE (reference sequence). V was trimmed by 2 bases and J by 4 bases, leaving 13 bases between them. CDR3 sequence (DNA): TGTGCCAGCAGCTTTTCAGGGGATAGGAATCAGCCCCAGCATTTT. This encodes CASSFSGDRNQPQHF.

The chain carries TRBV5-1 and TRBJ1-3; D gene unclear. The CDR3 has 15 amino acids. Germline V gene data show CDR1 as SGHRS and CDR2 as YFSETQ. Deletions cut 2 bases from V and 1 base from J, with 10 bases between. The CDR3 spells CASSFDGASGNTIYF. CDR3 nucleotides: TGCGCCAGCAGCTTCGACGGAGCTTCTGGAAACACCATATATTTT. Complete variable domain (other parts from reference TRBV5-1 and TRBJ1-3): KAGVTQTPRYLIKTRGQQVTLSCSPISGHRSVSWYQQTPGQGLQFLFEYFSETQRNKGNFPGRFSGRQFSNSRSEMNVSTLELGDSALYLCASSFDGASGNTIYFGEGSWLTVV.

This clone was found a few times. The chain employs TRBV5-6 and TRBJ2-3; D perhaps matches TRBD1 (5 bases). The CDR3 sequence is 16 residues long. Germline values: CDR1 SGHDT, CDR2 YYEEEE. Trimming took 0 bases from V and 1 from J, leaving 12 bases between them. The CDR3 spells CASSLGREGGTDTQYF. The CDR3 DNA is TGTGCCAGCAGCTTGGGAAGGGAAGGGGGCACAGATACGCAGTATTTT.

This clone was observed a single time. V and J are TRBV5-1 and TRBJ1-3, with 7 bases fitting TRBD1. The CDR3 loop spans 14 amino acids. With 4 bases clipped from V and 2 bases from J, the junction kept 3 bases outside the gene matches. The germline V gene has CDR1 SGHRS and CDR2 YFSETQ. The CDR3 sequence: CASSDDRAGNTIYF. The CDR3, as DNA: TGCGCCAGCAGCGACGACAGGGCTGGAAACACCATATATTTT.

The V gene is TRBV19, the J gene TRBJ1-1; D perhaps matches TRBD1 (5 bases). Trimming took 6 bases from V and 0 from J, leaving 8 bases between them. The germline V gene encodes CDR1 LNHDA and CDR2 SQIVND (reference sequence). The CDR3 extends over 13 amino acids. This CDR3 is CASRRQLNTEAFF. DNA for the CDR3: TGTGCCAGTAGACGACAGTTGAACACTGAAGCTTTCTTT.

V gene TRBV19 combines with J gene TRBJ2-2, with a tentative D call TRBD1 (5 bases). This CDR3 comprises 15 residues. V lost 4 bases to trimming and J lost 6 bases, with 15 bases between them. Germline V gene sequence: CDR1 LNHDA, CDR2 SQIVND (reference sequence). CDR3: CASSKGQGYAGELFF. The CDR3, as DNA: TGTGCCAGTAGTAAGGGGCAGGGCTATGCCGGGGAGCTGTTTTTT.

This sequence joins TRBV5-4 and TRBJ2-5; 9 bases are shared with TRBD2. The CDR3 contains 14 residues. The junction had 8 bases not matched to a gene; V was cut back by 6 bases and J by 5 bases. Germline-derived CDR1 and CDR2 are SGHNT and YYREEE (reference sequence). DNA of the CDR3: TGTGCCAGCATGGAGCGGGGGGAAATGGAGACCCAGTACTTC. It specifies CASMERGEMETQYF.

The chain uses TRBV5-4 and TRBJ2-7, with TRBD1 matching over 10 bases. Germline CDR1 SGHNT, CDR2 YYREEE (reference sequence). Unmatched junction bases numbered 14, after V lost 4 bases and J lost 4 bases. The CDR3 has 17 residues. The CDR3 region has the DNA TGTGCCAGCAGCCTACAGGGGGGGACAGGGGTAGGATACGAGCAGTACTTC. Its protein product is CASSLQGGTGVGYEQYF.

V gene TRBV4-2 combines with J gene TRBJ2-2; D may be TRBD1 (6 bases). CDR3 length: 15 residues. Deletions cut 1 base from V and 1 base from J, with 7 bases between. In germline, CDR1 is LGHNA, CDR2 YNFKEQ. The CDR3 reads CASSQGGQNTGELFF. CDR3 DNA: TGTGCCAGCAGCCAAGGGGGACAGAACACCGGGGAGCTGTTTTTT.

This clone came up once. The chain has TRBV2 and TRBJ2-3, with D perhaps TRBD2 (6 bases). CDR3 length: 13 amino acids. The germline V gene encodes CDR1 SNHLY and CDR2 FYNNEI. Trimming shortened V by 7 bases and J by 4 bases, and 12 bases separated the two germline ends. In DNA, the CDR3 is TGTGCCAGCACCCGGGGAGGCTCAGATACGCAGTATTTT. Protein sequence: CASTRGGSDTQYF.

About this clone itself: Other DNA sequences in this specimen translate into the identical CDR3. The chain has TRBV19 and TRBJ1-1; D remains ambiguous. The V end was cut by 3 bases, the J end by 0 bases, with 5 bases between. The CDR3 sequence is 13 residues long. Germline CDR1 is LNHDA and CDR2 is SQIVND (reference sequence). CDR3: CASSMTLNTEAFF. Written as DNA, the CDR3 is TGTGCCAGTAGTATGACTCTGAACACTGAAGCTTTCTTT.

V and J are TRBV2 and TRBJ1-1; TRBD1 is a possible D gene (5 bases). V was trimmed by 3 bases and J by 6 bases, leaving 11 bases between them. Germline values: CDR1 SNHLY, CDR2 FYNNEI. CDR3 length: 13 residues. The CDR3 loop is CASSESGWAEAFF. In DNA form, the CDR3 reads TGTGCCAGCAGTGAGTCAGGGTGGGCTGAAGCTTTCTTT.

This chain uses TRBV10-2 with TRBJ1-4; D call uncertain. The CDR3 covers 12 residues. The V end was cut by 4 bases, the J end by 4 bases, with 4 bases between. The germline CDR1 and CDR2 sequences are WSHSY and SAAADI. CDR3 in DNA: TGCGCCAGCAGTGGCGTTAATGAAAAACTGTTTTTT. Translating gives CASSGVNEKLFF.

This clone occurred a few times. V and J are TRBV5-4 and TRBJ2-7; 11 bases line up with TRBD1. V lost 0 bases, J lost 5 bases, and 1 base stayed unmatched. Germline loops: CDR1 SGHNT, CDR2 YYREEE (reference sequence). The CDR3 loop spans 14 amino acids. CDR3 sequence reads: CASSLAGQGDEQYF. CDR3 bases: TGTGCCAGCAGCTTGGCGGGACAGGGGGACGAGCAGTACTTC.

This clone was recorded once. The rearrangement links TRBV2 to TRBJ1-2, with D unclear. V was pared by 4 bases and J by 2 bases, with 5 bases between. Germline V CDR1 and CDR2: SNHLY, FYNNEI. The CDR3 totals 12 residues. The CDR3: CASSAQNYGYTF. The CDR3 DNA reads as TGTGCCAGCAGTGCCCAGAACTATGGCTACACCTTC.

V usage is TRBV5-5 and J usage is TRBJ2-5, with a possible D match to TRBD2 (6 bases). The germline CDR1 and CDR2 sequences are SGHKS and YYEKEE (reference sequence). V lost 3 bases to trimming and J lost 4 bases, with 16 bases between them. There are 15 residues in the CDR3. In nucleotides, the CDR3 is TGTGCCAGCAGCTCGGGACTTAGCGGCGGAGAGACCCAGTACTTC. Protein product: CASSSGLSGGETQYF.

The chain joins TRBV5-1 to TRBJ2-7; no firm D call. Germline assignment: CDR1 SGHRS and CDR2 YFSETQ. The CDR3 runs 13 residues. V was trimmed by 3 bases and J by 2 bases, leaving 9 bases between them. As DNA, the CDR3 is TGCGCCAGCAGCTCAACGAGAGCCTACGAGCAGTACTTC. Amino acids: CASSSTRAYEQYF.

The chain recombines TRBV6-1 with TRBJ1-3; the D gene is possibly TRBD1 (6 bases). Germline CDR1 is MNHNS and CDR2 is SASEGT. Trimming took 4 bases from V and 3 from J, leaving 16 bases between them. The CDR3 covers 16 residues. The chain's CDR3 is CASSAFWGQGGNTIYF. The CDR3 DNA sequence: TGTGCCAGCAGTGCGTTCTGGGGGCAGGGTGGAAACACCATATATTTT.

The chain joins TRBV6-6 to TRBJ1-4, with 9 bases aligning to TRBD1. Germline loops: CDR1 MNHNY, CDR2 SVGAGI (reference sequence). The junction had 4 bases not matched to a gene; V was cut back by 5 bases and J by 15 bases. The CDR3 extends over 11 amino acids. The CDR3 nucleotides read TGTGCCAGCAGTCAAAGGGACAGGGTGTTTTTT. Its protein product is CASSQRDRVFF.

This chain connects TRBV19 to TRBJ1-5; tentative D call: TRBD1 (6 bases). V gave up 5 bases and J gave up 11 bases, with 31 bases separating them. Per the germline V gene, CDR1 is LNHDA and CDR2 is SQIVND (reference sequence). CDR3 length: 18 amino acids. The CDR3 coding sequence is TGTGCCAGTAGTTCCAGACAGGAGACTCTGGGGGGGTCTTATTCCCAGCATTTT. This translates into CASSSRQETLGGSYSQHF.

The chain employs TRBV5-4 and TRBJ2-3, with 7 bases matching TRBD1. Germline V gene data show CDR1 as SGHNT and CDR2 as YYREEE (reference sequence). This CDR3 has 15 residues. V was clipped by 4 bases and J by 0 bases; unmatched bases: 5. The CDR3 loop is CASSLQGQSTDTQYF. CDR3 bases: TGTGCCAGCAGCCTGCAGGGACAGAGCACAGATACGCAGTATTTT.